This T cell receptor (beta chain) was documented in a study of blood T cell repertoires in COVID-19. Study-wide background: Specimens from acute and convalescent COVID-19 originated in the United States, Italy and Spain. T cells, B-cell-depleted T cells, or PBMCs supplied cDNA or gDNA.

Participants reported their clinical history, and cohort assignment relied on those reports. The V end was cut by 8 bases, the J end by 9 bases, with 23 bases between. Germline CDR1 LNHDA, CDR2 SQIVND (reference sequence). The CDR3 is made up of 15 amino acids. Assay: immunoSEQ multiplex PCR; the TCRdb copy retains only in-frame clones and omits some. The sample contains roughly 230,000 clones, 84% of which appear only once. The receptor's source is a man aged 50 or older who had recovered from COVID-19. This chain joins TRBV19 and TRBJ1-5, with a weak D call TRBD1 (5 bases). Sequencing was done on a sample of PBMCs or T cells enriched from blood (not recorded which). CDR3: CASEAMGREVRPQHF. The CDR3 region has the DNA TGTGCCAGTGAAGCAATGGGCAGGGAAGTTCGGCCCCAGCATTTT. The entire variable domain, with the rest obtained from reference TRBV19 and TRBJ1-5, is as follows: DGGITQSPKYLFRKEGQNVTLSCEQNLNHDAMYWYRQDPGQGLRLIYYSQIVNDFQKGDIAEGYSVSREKKESFPLTVTSAQKNPTAFYLCASEAMGREVRPQHFGDGTRLSIL.